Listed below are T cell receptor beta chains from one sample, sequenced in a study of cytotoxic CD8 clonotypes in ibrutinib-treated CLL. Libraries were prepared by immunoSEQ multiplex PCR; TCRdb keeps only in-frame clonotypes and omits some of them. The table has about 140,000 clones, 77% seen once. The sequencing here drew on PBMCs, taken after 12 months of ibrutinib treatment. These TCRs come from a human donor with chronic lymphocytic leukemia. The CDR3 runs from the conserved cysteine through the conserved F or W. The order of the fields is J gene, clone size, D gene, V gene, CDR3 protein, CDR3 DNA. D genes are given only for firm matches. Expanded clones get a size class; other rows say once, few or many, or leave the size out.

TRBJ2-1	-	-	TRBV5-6	CARSAAGINEQFF	TGTGCCAGATCGGCTGCGGGGATTAATGAGCAGTTCTTC
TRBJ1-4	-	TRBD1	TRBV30	CAWSVQGAEKLFF	TGTGCCTGGAGTGTACAGGGGGCCGAAAAACTGTTTTTT
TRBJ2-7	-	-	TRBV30	CAWNRGGYEQYF	TGTGCCTGGAACAGGGGAGGCTACGAGCAGTACTTC
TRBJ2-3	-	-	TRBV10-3	CAISTRVGDTQYF	TGTGCCATCAGCACCAGGGTGGGAGATACGCAGTATTTT
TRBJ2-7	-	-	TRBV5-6	CASSFGQAYEQYF	TGTGCCAGCAGCTTTGGTCAAGCCTACGAGCAGTACTTC
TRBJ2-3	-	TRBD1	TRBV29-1	CSVDRADTQYF	TGCAGCGTCGACAGGGCCGATACGCAGTATTTT
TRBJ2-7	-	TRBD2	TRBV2	CASSPGRREGDEQYF	TGTGCCAGCTCCCCTGGGAGGCGGGAGGGCGACGAGCAGTACTTC
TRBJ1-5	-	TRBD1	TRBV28	CASRTGTGRNQPQHF	TGTGCCAGCAGAACCGGGACAGGGCGCAATCAGCCCCAGCATTTT
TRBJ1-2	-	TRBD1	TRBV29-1	CSVDRGTNGYTF	TGCAGCGTCGACAGGGGAACAAATGGCTACACCTTC
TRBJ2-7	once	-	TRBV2	CASMPHDSFSYEQYF	TGTGCCAGCATGCCTCACGACAGTTTTTCCTACGAGCAGTACTTC
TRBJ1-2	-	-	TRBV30	CAWSVRVGYTF	TGTGCCTGGAGTGTACGGGTCGGCTACACCTTC
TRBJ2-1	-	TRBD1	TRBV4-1	CASSQPRQGRAYNEQFF	TGCGCCAGCAGCCAACCCCGACAGGGAAGGGCTTACAATGAGCAGTTCTTC
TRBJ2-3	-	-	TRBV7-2	CASSFRGTQYF	TGTGCCAGCAGCTTTAGGGGTACGCAGTATTTT
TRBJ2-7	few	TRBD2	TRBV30	CAWSDPPRLAGTYEQYF	TGTGCCTGGAGTGACCCCCCGCGACTAGCGGGAACATACGAGCAGTACTTC
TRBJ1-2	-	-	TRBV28	CASSFISYGYTF	TGTGCCAGCAGTTTTATCAGTTATGGCTACACCTTC
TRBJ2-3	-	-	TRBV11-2	CASSSLGTQYF	TGTGCCAGCAGTTCTTTGGGTACGCAGTATTTT
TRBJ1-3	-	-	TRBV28	CASFHGQSDTIYF	TGTGCCAGCTTCCATGGGCAGTCGGACACCATATATTTT
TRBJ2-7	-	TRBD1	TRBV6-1	CASISGQGKGEQYF	TGTGCCAGTATTTCGGGACAGGGAAAGGGCGAGCAGTACTTC
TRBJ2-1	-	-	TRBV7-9	CASSLSWYLQFF	TGTGCCAGCAGCTTATCTTGGTACCTGCAGTTCTTC
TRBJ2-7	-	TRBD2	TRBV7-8	CASSLGGLAGINYEQYF	TGTGCCAGCAGCTTAGGGGGACTAGCGGGGATTAACTACGAGCAGTACTTC
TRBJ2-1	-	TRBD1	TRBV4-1	CASSTDRASAYNEQFF	TGCGCCAGCAGCACGGACAGGGCATCGGCCTACAATGAGCAGTTCTTC
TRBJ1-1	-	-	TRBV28	CAGRRTGRTEAFF	TGTGCCGGCCGAAGAACAGGGAGAACTGAAGCTTTCTTT
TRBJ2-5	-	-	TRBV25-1	CASSEPNKVQETQYF	TGTGCCAGCAGTGAACCCAACAAAGTACAAGAGACCCAGTACTTC
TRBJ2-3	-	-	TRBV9	CASSPTGVSSTDTQYF	TGTGCCAGCAGCCCGACAGGAGTTTCTAGCACAGATACGCAGTATTTT
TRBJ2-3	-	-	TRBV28	CASSSKWGGADTQYF	TGTGCCAGCAGTTCCAAGTGGGGAGGCGCAGATACGCAGTATTTT
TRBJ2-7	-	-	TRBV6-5	CASSYSPGNSEQYF	TGTGCCAGCAGTTACTCGCCCGGCAACTCCGAGCAGTACTTC
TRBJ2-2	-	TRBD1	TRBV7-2	CASSVQQGTGELFF	TGTGCCAGCAGCGTACAACAGGGGACCGGGGAGCTGTTTTTT
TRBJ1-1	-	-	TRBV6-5	CASSYKAGAGDTEAFF	TGTGCCAGCAGTTACAAGGCGGGGGCAGGGGACACTGAAGCTTTCTTT
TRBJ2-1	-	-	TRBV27	CASSPRQKSYNEQFF	TGTGCCAGCAGTCCGAGACAGAAATCGTACAATGAGCAGTTCTTC
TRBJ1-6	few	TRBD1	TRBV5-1	CASSPDRGDSPLHF	TGCGCCAGCAGCCCCGACAGGGGAGATTCACCCCTCCACTTT
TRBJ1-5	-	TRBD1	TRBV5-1	CASSPRTGHQPQHF	TGCGCCAGCAGCCCCCGGACAGGGCATCAGCCCCAGCATTTT
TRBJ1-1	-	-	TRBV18	CASSPRLSGRDTEAFF	TGTGCCAGCTCGCCCAGACTGTCTGGTAGGGACACTGAAGCTTTCTTT
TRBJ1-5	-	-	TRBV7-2	CASSLGGWDSNQPQHF	TGTGCCAGCAGCTTAGGGGGTTGGGATAGCAATCAGCCCCAGCATTTT
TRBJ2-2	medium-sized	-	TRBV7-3	CASSPSLEGRRTGELFF	TGTGCCAGCAGCCCAAGCTTGGAGGGGAGGCGAACCGGGGAGCTGTTTTTT
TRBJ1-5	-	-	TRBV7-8	CASSKDGGNQPQHF	TGTGCCAGCAGCAAGGACGGCGGCAATCAGCCCCAGCATTTT
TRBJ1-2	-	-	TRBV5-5	CASSLVSSLGYGYTF	TGTGCCAGCAGCTTGGTATCCAGCCTCGGCTATGGCTACACCTTC
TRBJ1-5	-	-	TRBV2	CASKVINQPQHF	TGTGCCAGCAAGGTGATCAATCAGCCCCAGCATTTT
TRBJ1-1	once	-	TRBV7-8	CASSTYGTENTEAFF	TGTGCCAGCAGCACATACGGGACGGAAAACACTGAAGCTTTCTTT
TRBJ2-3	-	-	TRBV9	CASSEPGTAYF	TGTGCCAGCAGCGAACCCGGGACTGCTTATTTT
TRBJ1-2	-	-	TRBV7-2	CASSLMGNYGYTF	TGTGCCAGCAGCTTAATGGGGAACTATGGCTACACCTTC
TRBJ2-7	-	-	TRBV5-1	CASSLNSYEQYF	TGCGCCAGCAGCTTGAATAGCTACGAGCAGTACTTC